This TCR beta chain derives from a study of T cell responses to AZD1222 COVID-19 vaccine. Across the study: Second-dose intervals near 4 or 12 weeks were combined.

About this clone: Its antigen remains unknown.

The method was immunoSEQ multiplex PCR; TCRdb's version includes in-frame clones alone and lacks a portion of them. The repertoire includes 150,000 or so clones, about 90% of them detected once, and under 2.5% sits in the top ten. This CDR3 region has 13 residues. V gave up 6 bases and J gave up 3 bases; unmatched junction bases: 3. Germline CDR1 reads LNHDA; CDR2 reads SQIVND (reference sequence). Whole-study findings and limits: Samples come after the peak T cell response, not at day 14. Baseline antibody screening turned up just a handful of seropositive AZD1222 recipients. Donors in the cohort were predominantly white British and more often female, and clonal diversity was possibly underestimated.

The origin of this receptor is an adult in good health. The chain couples TRBV19 to TRBJ1-1; TRBD1 aligns across 8 bases. Here the sequenced sample was peripheral blood, taken on day 0 of AZD1222 vaccination. CDR3 sequence: CASSLTGDTEAFF. The DNA for the CDR3 is TGTGCCAGTAGCCTGACAGGGGACACTGAAGCTTTCTTT.